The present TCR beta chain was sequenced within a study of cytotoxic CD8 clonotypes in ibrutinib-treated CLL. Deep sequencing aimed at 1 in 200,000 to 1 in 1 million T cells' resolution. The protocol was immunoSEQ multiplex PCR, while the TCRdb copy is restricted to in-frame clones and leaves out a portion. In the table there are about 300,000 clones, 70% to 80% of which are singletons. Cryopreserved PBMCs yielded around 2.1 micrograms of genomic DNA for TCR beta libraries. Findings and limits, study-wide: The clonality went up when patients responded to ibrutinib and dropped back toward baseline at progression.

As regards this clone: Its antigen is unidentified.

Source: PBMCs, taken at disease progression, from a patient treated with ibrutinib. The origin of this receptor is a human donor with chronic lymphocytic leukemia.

CDR3 loop: CSGRGLGADTQYF. CDR3 sequence (DNA): TGCAGCGGTCGGGGCTTAGGTGCAGATACGCAGTATTTT. The chain joins TRBV29-1 to TRBJ2-3; TRBD1 or TRBD2 may be the D gene (5 bases each). The germline V gene encodes CDR1 SQVTM and CDR2 ANQGSEA. Trimming took 7 bases from V and 4 from J, leaving 15 bases between them. The CDR3 is 13 amino acids.